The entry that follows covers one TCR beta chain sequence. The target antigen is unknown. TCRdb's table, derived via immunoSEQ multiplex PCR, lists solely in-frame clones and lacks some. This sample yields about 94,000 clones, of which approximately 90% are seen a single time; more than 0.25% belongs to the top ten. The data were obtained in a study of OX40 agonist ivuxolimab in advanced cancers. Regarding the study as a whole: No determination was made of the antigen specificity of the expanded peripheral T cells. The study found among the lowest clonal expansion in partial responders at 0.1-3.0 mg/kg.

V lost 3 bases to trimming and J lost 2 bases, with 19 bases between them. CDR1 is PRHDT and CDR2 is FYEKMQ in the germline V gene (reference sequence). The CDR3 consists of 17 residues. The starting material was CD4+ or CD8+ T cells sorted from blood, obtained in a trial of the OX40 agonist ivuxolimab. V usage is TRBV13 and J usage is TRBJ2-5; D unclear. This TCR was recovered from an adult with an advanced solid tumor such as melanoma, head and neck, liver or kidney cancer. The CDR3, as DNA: TGTGCCAGCAGCTTGCAAGGTTCTAATCTAGGGCAAGAGACCCAGTACTTC. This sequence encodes CASSLQGSNLGQETQYF.